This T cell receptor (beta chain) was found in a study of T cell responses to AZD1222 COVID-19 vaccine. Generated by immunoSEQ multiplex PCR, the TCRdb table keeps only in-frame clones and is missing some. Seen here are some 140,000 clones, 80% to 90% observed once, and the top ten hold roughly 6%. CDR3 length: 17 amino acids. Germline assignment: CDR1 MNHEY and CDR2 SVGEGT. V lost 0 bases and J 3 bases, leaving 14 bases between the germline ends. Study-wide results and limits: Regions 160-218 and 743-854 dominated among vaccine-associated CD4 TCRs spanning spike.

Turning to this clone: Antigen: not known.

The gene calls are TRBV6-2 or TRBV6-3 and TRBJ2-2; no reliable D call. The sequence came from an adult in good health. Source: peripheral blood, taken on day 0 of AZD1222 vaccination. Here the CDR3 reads CASSYSWPAPYTGELFF. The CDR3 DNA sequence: TGTGCCAGCAGTTACTCCTGGCCGGCCCCTTACACCGGGGAGCTGTTTTTT.